This T cell receptor beta chain derives from a study of cytomegalovirus exposure and HLA in healthy donors. Study-wide results and caveats: Links to common viral pathogens appeared, in a later analysis, for several of the most significant clusters.

This clone was seen more than once but under ten times. The antigen remains unidentified. 13 Jbeta primers and 60 Vbeta primers were used for the PCR. Produced via immunoSEQ multiplex PCR; TCRdb's table is partial and in-frame only. The table shows fewer than 140,000 clones, with around three quarters occurring only once. Donors in the study were healthy people who gave bone marrow. The CDR3 spans 14 residues. The V segment lost 7 bases and the J segment 5 bases; nucleotides outside the gene matches: 13. The germline CDR1 and CDR2 sequences are SQVTM and ANQGSEA. The sequencing sample was made of PBMCs. The TCR was taken from a boy aged 5-17 years in good health and CMV-seronegative. V usage is TRBV29-1 and J usage is TRBJ2-5, with 7 bases matching TRBD2. The CDR3 DNA is TGCAGCGCTAGGACTAGAAGTAGATCGGAGACCCAGTACTTC. Translating it yields CSARTRSRSETQYF.